These 23 T cell receptor beta chains originate from one sample sequenced in a study of T cell responses to AZD1222 COVID-19 vaccine (dated by TCRdb to the early 2020s). Library preparation was by the immunoSEQ multiplex PCR assay. TCRdb re-hosts the immuneACCESS table, in-frame sequences only. Its copies lack some clones; in the studies checked, an unresolved V gene accounts for under half of them, and the cause for the rest is not known. The sample table records 140,000 or so clones; roughly 90% of these occur just once. The leading ten clones occupy 1.7% of the sample. The time point label corresponds to: baseline before first vaccination. The specimen comprised peripheral blood, sampled on day 0 of AZD1222 vaccination. The receptors were sampled from an adult in good health.

The sample holds one count of this clone. V gene TRBV4-1 combines with J gene TRBJ2-1; 8 bases agree with TRBD2. CDR1 is MGHRA, CDR2 YSYEKL, per germline. V lost 3 bases and J lost 10; bases outside the gene matches: 5. The CDR3 is 13 amino acids. CDR3 protein: CASSQAGGWEQFF. For the CDR3, the DNA is TGCGCCAGCAGCCAGGCGGGGGGTTGGGAGCAGTTCTTC.

The chain links TRBV18 to TRBJ1-2, with unresolved D. There are 12 residues in the CDR3. Germline-derived CDR1 and CDR2 are KGHSH and LQKENI. V lost 2 bases and J 8 bases, leaving 9 bases between the germline ends. The CDR3 sequence is CASSPAGSGYTF. The CDR3 bases are TGTGCCAGCTCACCAGCCGGGAGCGGCTACACCTTC.

This clone came up a few times. The rearrangement joins TRBV3-1 (or the pseudogene TRBV3-2) to TRBJ1-5; unclear D gene. Trimming took 4 bases from V and 1 from J, leaving 8 bases between them. The length of the CDR3 is 14 residues. Germline CDR1 reads LGHDT; CDR2 reads YNNKEL (reference sequence). CDR3 in DNA: TGTGCCAGCAGCCGTGGAGGGAGCAATCAGCCCCAGCATTTT. Translating gives CASSRGGSNQPQHF.

The chain couples TRBV23-1 to TRBJ2-1, with D unresolved. TRBV23-1 falls under the ORF class, with uncertain function. The germline V and J ends were trimmed by 0 bases and 2 bases, with 11 bases remaining between them. This CDR3 is built from 16 residues. The CDR3 DNA reads as TGCGCCAGCAGTCAATCCACCTCCAACCCCTACAATGAGCAGTTCTTC. Protein sequence: CASSQSTSNPYNEQFF.

This chain uses TRBV7-6 with TRBJ2-3, with unresolved D. The CDR3 has 16 residues. V was pared by 1 base and J by 3 bases, with 14 bases between. Germline V lookup: CDR1 SGHVS, CDR2 FNYEAQ. The CDR3 loop reads CASSLVVGPATDTQYF. The CDR3 nucleotides are TGTGCCAGCAGCTTAGTGGTAGGGCCAGCAACAGATACGCAGTATTTT.

Notes on this clone: Other DNA variants within this sample encode the same CDR3. The chain has TRBV27 and TRBJ2-1; 7 positions match TRBD2. V dropped 6 bases and J dropped 5; count of bases not matched to a gene: 7. Per the germline V gene, CDR1 is MNHEY and CDR2 is SMNVEV (reference sequence). This CDR3 region has 14 residues. CDR3 bases: TGTGCCAGCAGGTTGGGGGGGGTCAACAATGAGCAGTTCTTC. Its translation is CASRLGGVNNEQFF.

The chain combines TRBV21-1 with TRBJ1-1; the table's TRBD1 call for D was not verified on the DNA. TRBV21-1 is assigned pseudogene status. This CDR3 has 15 amino acids. The CDR3 nucleotides read TGTGCCAGCAGCAAAGCGGGACAGGGAAACACTGAAGCTTTCTTT. Translating gives CASSKAGQGNTEAFF.

CDR3 sequence (DNA): TGTGCCAGCAGCCAGGGACAGAACACTGAAGCTTTCTTT. This translates into CASSQGQNTEAFF. The chain couples TRBV3-1 (or the pseudogene TRBV3-2) to TRBJ1-1; tentative D call: TRBD1 (6 bases). CDR1 is LGHDT and CDR2 is YNNKEL in the germline V gene (reference sequence). The CDR3 totals 13 residues. The V and J ends lost 3 bases and 1 base respectively, with 6 bases between them.

This clone was found once. The CDR3 here is CASRDRRRGTEAFF. Written as DNA, the CDR3 is TGTGCCAGCAGGGATAGGAGAAGGGGCACTGAAGCTTTCTTT. The chain combines TRBV6-5 with TRBJ1-1; tentatively, D is TRBD1 (5 bases). In germline, CDR1 is MNHEY, CDR2 SVGAGI. CDR3 length: 14 amino acids. V was trimmed by 6 bases and J by 4 bases, leaving 15 bases between them.

The V and J genes are TRBV5-1 and TRBJ2-5, with 11 bases fitting TRBD2. Germline trimming cut 4 bases from V and 5 bases from J; bases unmatched to any gene: 10. CDR1 is SGHRS and CDR2 is YFSETQ in the germline V gene. The CDR3 sequence is 16 residues long. CDR3 coding DNA: TGCGCCAGCAGCGCGATTTCCGGGACTAGCGGTGAGACCCAGTACTTC. This translates into CASSAISGTSGETQYF.

The genes are TRBV5-1 and TRBJ1-3; maybe TRBD1 (5 bases). The V gene lost 4 bases and the J gene lost 3 bases, with 11 bases spanning the gap. The germline gives CDR1 SGHRS, CDR2 YFSETQ. This CDR3 has 14 amino acids. The CDR3 DNA is TGCGCCAGCAGCGCGACAGAGGGTGGAAACACCATATATTTT. It codes for CASSATEGGNTIYF.

The rearrangement links TRBV4-1 to TRBJ2-7, with 8 positions matching TRBD2. The germline gives CDR1 MGHRA, CDR2 YSYEKL. There are 15 residues in the CDR3. V shed 2 bases, J shed 2 bases, and the junction held 5 bases outside the gene matches. CDR3 amino acids: CASSQPTSGTYEQYF. CDR3 sequence (DNA): TGCGCCAGCAGCCAACCTACTAGCGGAACCTACGAGCAGTACTTC.

The J gene is TRBJ1-1, the V gene TRBV7-9; TRBD1 is a possible D gene (5 bases). The CDR3 length is 13 residues. The V and J ends lost 5 bases and 6 bases respectively, with 13 bases between them. Germline lookup yields CDR1 SEHNR and CDR2 FQNEAQ (reference sequence). The CDR3 nucleotides are TGTGCCAGCAGCCTCCCCAGGGTATCTGAAGCTTTCTTT. The encoded protein is CASSLPRVSEAFF.

The genes are TRBV5-1 and TRBJ1-2; 7 bases are a match to TRBD1. The J segment lost 3 bases and the V segment lost 4 bases, leaving 9 bases of the junction unmatched. The CDR3 is 15 residues long. Germline CDR1 is SGHRS and CDR2 is YFSETQ. The CDR3 DNA reads as TGCGCCAGCAGCACAGGGACAGCGGAGGACTATGGCTACACCTTC. Its translation is CASSTGTAEDYGYTF.

This clone was seen once. The chain recombines TRBV7-2 with TRBJ1-3; no clear D. The ends were cut back, 3 bases at V and 0 bases at J, with 9 bases in the middle. The V gene's germline CDR1 is SGHTA and CDR2 FQGNSA. This CDR3 spans 15 amino acids. CDR3 sequence: CASSFNIYSGNTIYF. DNA of the CDR3: TGTGCCAGCAGCTTTAACATTTACTCTGGAAACACCATATATTTT.

J is TRBJ1-4 and V is TRBV6-1, with 7 positions matching TRBD1. This CDR3 is built from 16 residues. V gave up 1 base and J gave up 5 bases; unmatched junction bases: 7. The germline gives CDR1 MNHNS, CDR2 SASEGT. This CDR3 is CASSEGEGAGNEKLFF. In DNA, the CDR3 is TGTGCCAGCAGTGAAGGGGAGGGGGCTGGAAATGAAAAACTGTTTTTT.

The gene calls are TRBV3-1 (or the pseudogene TRBV3-2) and TRBJ1-4; TRBD1 matches at 9 bases. Germline trimming cut 1 base from V and 10 bases from J; bases unmatched to any gene: 13. This CDR3 has 17 amino acids. The germline V gene has CDR1 LGHDT and CDR2 YNNKEL (reference sequence). DNA of the CDR3: TGTGCCAGCAGCCAAGCCGGGACAGGGTACAGTAGGGGAAAACTGTTTTTT. It encodes CASSQAGTGYSRGKLFF.

This chain uses TRBV5-1 with TRBJ2-3; no definite D call. Germline V CDR1 and CDR2: SGHRS, YFSETQ. This CDR3 spans 14 amino acids. V shed 1 base and J shed 0 bases, with 6 bases lying between them. The CDR3 loop reads CASSLQTSTDTQYF. The DNA for the CDR3 is TGCGCCAGCAGCTTGCAAACTAGCACAGATACGCAGTATTTT. Full variable domain (missing parts from reference TRBV5-1 and TRBJ2-3): KAGVTQTPRYLIKTRGQQVTLSCSPISGHRSVSWYQQTPGQGLQFLFEYFSETQRNKGNFPGRFSGRQFSNSRSEMNVSTLELGDSALYLCASSLQTSTDTQYFGPGTRLTVL.

This chain links TRBV25-1 with TRBJ1-5; tentatively, D is TRBD1 (5 bases). The CDR3 sequence is 18 residues long. V gave up 7 bases and J gave up 7 bases, with 29 bases separating them. CDR1 and CDR2 (germline): MGHDK, SYGVNS. CDR3 sequence (DNA): TGTGCCAGCAACCTCAATTCGGGGACGGCCAACGGATGGCAGCCCCAGCATTTT. This encodes CASNLNSGTANGWQPQHF.

V gene TRBV5-4 combines with J gene TRBJ2-4; the D gene is possibly TRBD2 (6 bases). Trimming took 0 bases from V and 1 from J, leaving 11 bases between them. The germline V gene encodes CDR1 SGHNT and CDR2 YYREEE (reference sequence). This CDR3 has 16 amino acids. The CDR3 DNA reads as TGTGCCAGCAGCTTGGTTTACGGAGGGGCCAAAAACATTCAGTACTTC. It yields the protein CASSLVYGGAKNIQYF.

The gene calls are TRBV10-3 and TRBJ2-5; the D gene is possibly TRBD2 (6 bases). V was shortened by 8 bases and J by 1 base, with 17 bases between the two germline ends. CDR1 and CDR2 from the germline V gene are ENHRY and SYGVKD. The CDR3 runs to 15 residues. CDR3 residues: CAIAKGGSFQETQYF. CDR3 sequence (DNA): TGTGCCATCGCTAAGGGAGGCAGCTTCCAAGAGACCCAGTACTTC.

The chain joins TRBV3-1 (or the pseudogene TRBV3-2) to TRBJ1-1; D call uncertain. V gave up 0 bases and J gave up 5 bases, with 10 bases separating them. This CDR3 region has 14 residues. CDR1 is LGHDT, CDR2 YNNKEL, per germline (reference sequence). CDR3 DNA: TGTGCCAGCAGCCAAGAGGTTAGTTTTACTGAAGCTTTCTTT. Residues: CASSQEVSFTEAFF.

The CDR3 sequence: CASSLGLAGGDTQYF. The CDR3 DNA reads TGTGCCAGCAGCCTGGGCCTAGCGGGAGGAGATACGCAGTATTTT. This chain uses TRBV9 with TRBJ2-3; 11 bases map to TRBD2. V shed 4 bases and J 5 bases; nucleotides not matched to a gene: 6. This CDR3 contains 15 residues. Germline CDR1 reads SGDLS; CDR2 reads YYNGEE.